This TCR beta chain was observed in a study of T cells in Graves' hyperthyroidism and ophthalmopathy. Germline V gives CDR1 WNHNN, CDR2 SYGVQD (reference sequence). The CDR3 runs to 16 residues. Trimming cost V 8 bases and J 0 bases, with 17 bases left between them. RNA transcripts were the template for amplifying TCR beta CDR3 regions. The HTBI primer set was used in a first-round RT-PCR of the TCR CDR3. TCRdb recomputed calls from the multiplex PCR reads with MiXCR, one row per CDR3 protein. The repertoire holds around 450,000 distinct CDR3 sequences, with approximately 14% as singletons. The source material was blood. The receptor was isolated from a woman aged 18 to 35 with Graves' hyperthyroidism. The rearrangement links TRBV10-1 to TRBJ1-5; D may be TRBD1 (5 bases). The CDR3: CASARVPIYSNQPQHF. The DNA of the CDR3 is TGCGCCAGCGCCAGGGTGCCCATTTATAGCAATCAGCCCCAGCATTTT.